The T cell receptor (beta chain) under discussion was sequenced for a study of shared clonotypes between healthy human individuals. The germline gives CDR1 MDHEN, CDR2 SYDVKM. V lost 5 bases and J 5 bases, leaving 9 bases between the germline ends. The length of the CDR3 is 12 residues. Notes on this clone: The antigen is not known.

TCRdb's copy holds only in-frame clones and misses some; the assay was immunoSEQ multiplex PCR. Of 300,000 or so clones in the sample, approximately 79% were seen once. Broader study findings: Rarefaction analysis demonstrated incomplete sorted-subset sequencing notwithstanding large depth. Sample collection involved blood only; tissue repertoires are likely different. Naive subsets typically showed greater estimated richness than memory subsets. In having few donors, the study represented limited genetic and exposure-history diversity.

The TCR comes from a man aged 25-45 years in good health. Sample: memory CD4+ T cells sorted from blood. Specified subset: CD45RA-negative fraction. The V gene is TRBV28, the J gene TRBJ1-2; a weak D match, TRBD1 (5 bases). In nucleotides, the CDR3 is TGTGCCAGCAGTGAAGGGGAGTATGGCTACACCTTC. Translated: CASSEGEYGYTF.